These 23 T cell receptor beta chains were sequenced from one sample in a study of control samples from healthy donors and cancer patients. Using immunoSEQ multiplex PCR, the repertoire was profiled, and TCRdb retains in-frame clones only, with some absent. The sample includes 400,000 to 500,000 clones, roughly 90% of them seen just once. Sequencing was carried out using PBMCs. The receptor source for this set is a man aged 35 to 55 with head and neck cancer.

The chain has TRBV9 and TRBJ2-7, with 14 bases matching TRBD2. V gave up 2 bases and J gave up 5 bases; unmatched junction bases: 3. Germline V lookup: CDR1 SGDLS, CDR2 YYNGEE. CDR3 length equals 15 residues. The CDR3 protein is CASSVGLAGAHEQYF. Here the CDR3 DNA reads TGTGCCAGCAGCGTGGGACTAGCGGGGGCACACGAGCAGTACTTC.

The chain carries TRBV7-9 and TRBJ2-2; 9 bases map to TRBD1. The V gene's germline CDR1 is SEHNR and CDR2 FQNEAQ (reference sequence). After removal of 1 base from V and 4 bases from J, the junction contained 7 bases not matched to a gene. CDR3 length: 17 residues. CDR3 nucleotide sequence: TGTGCCAGCAGCTTAGAGAAGACAGGGGGACTCACCGGGGAGCTGTTTTTT. It yields the protein CASSLEKTGGLTGELFF.

J is TRBJ1-2 and V is TRBV6-6; 8 bases align to TRBD1. The V gene's germline CDR1 is MNHNY and CDR2 SVGAGI (reference sequence). V trimming: 6 bases; J trimming: 7 bases; junction bases outside the gene matches: 4. The CDR3 totals 12 residues. CDR3 nucleotide sequence: TGTGCCAGCAGATTGACAGGGGTTGGCTACACCTTC. It translates to CASRLTGVGYTF.

The chain uses TRBV27 and TRBJ1-1; D not certain. V dropped 5 bases and J dropped 1 base, with 11 bases sitting between them. Germline V gene lookup returns CDR1 MNHEY and CDR2 SMNVEV (reference sequence). This CDR3 comprises 14 residues. The CDR3 coding sequence is TGTGCCAGCAGTCCCGGGAAGGGGAACACTGAAGCTTTCTTT. Its protein product is CASSPGKGNTEAFF.

The chain joins TRBV5-6 to TRBJ2-1; no clear D gene. The germline V gene has CDR1 SGHDT and CDR2 YYEEEE. The CDR3 has 13 amino acids. The V end lost 3 bases, the J end lost 2 bases, and 6 bases lay between the germline ends. Here the CDR3 DNA reads TGTGCCAGCAGCTCCCGGGCCTACAATGAGCAGTTCTTC. Amino acid sequence: CASSSRAYNEQFF. Using reference TRBV5-6 and TRBJ2-1 for the parts outside the CDR3, the full variable domain is DAGVTQSPTHLIKTRGQQVTLRCSPKSGHDTVSWYQQALGQGPQFIFQYYEEEERQRGNFPDRFSGHQFPNYSSELNVNALLLGDSALYLCASSSRAYNEQFFGPGTRLTVL.

V usage is TRBV6-2 or TRBV6-3 and J usage is TRBJ2-7; 12 positions agree with TRBD2. There are 15 residues in the CDR3. Trimming took 5 bases from V and 3 from J; bases not matched to a gene: 5. The germline V gene has CDR1 MNHEY and CDR2 SVGEGT. CDR3 protein: CASSRLAGAGYEQYF. The CDR3 DNA follows: TGTGCCAGCAGTCGACTAGCGGGAGCGGGCTACGAGCAGTACTTC.

This clone was detected a few times. V and J are TRBV11-2 and TRBJ2-7; TRBD1 aligns across 7 bases. Germline assignment: CDR1 SGHAT and CDR2 FQNNGV. The J segment lost 6 bases and the V segment lost 7 bases, leaving 6 bases of the junction unmatched. The CDR3 has 12 residues. In DNA form, the CDR3 reads TGTGCCAGCATCGAAGGGACAGCCGAGCAGTACTTC. Its protein is CASIEGTAEQYF.

This clone was seen a few times. The same CDR3 can be traced to other DNA sequences in this sample. This rearrangement joins TRBV30 to TRBJ1-1; D gene ambiguous. Germline V gene sequence: CDR1 GTSNPN, CDR2 SVGIG (reference sequence). The V and J ends lost 3 bases and 0 bases respectively, with 8 bases between them. This CDR3 comprises 13 residues. This CDR3 is CAWRGHMNTEAFF. CDR3 coding DNA: TGTGCCTGGAGGGGCCACATGAACACTGAAGCTTTCTTT.

The chain carries TRBV7-8 and TRBJ1-1; D perhaps matches TRBD1 (6 bases). Germline values: CDR1 SGHVS, CDR2 FQNEAQ. Between the trimmed V and J ends, which lost 5 bases and 4 bases, there was a span of 17 bases. This CDR3 is 15 amino acids long. This CDR3 is CASSTRGASGTEAFF. For the CDR3, the DNA is TGTGCCAGCAGCACCCGGGGGGCCTCGGGCACTGAAGCTTTCTTT.

The chain links TRBV11-3 to TRBJ2-7; 13 bases map to TRBD2. The CDR3 runs 16 residues. Germline CDR1 and CDR2: SGHNT and YENEEA. Trimming took 5 bases from V and 6 from J; bases not matched to a gene: 10. The CDR3 region has the DNA TGTGCCAGCAGCCAATCCGGGACTAGCGGGAAGCTCGAGCAGTACTTC. Amino acid sequence: CASSQSGTSGKLEQYF.

The rearrangement uses TRBV6-6 and TRBJ2-7; 9 positions match TRBD1. CDR1 and CDR2 (germline): MNHNY, SVGAGI (reference sequence). This CDR3 has 16 residues. The ends lost 0 bases at V and 3 bases at J; junction bases unmatched: 6. The chain's CDR3 is CASSYSTGTGNYEQYF. In DNA form, the CDR3 reads TGTGCCAGCAGTTACTCCACCGGGACAGGGAACTACGAGCAGTACTTC.

The chain couples TRBV15 to TRBJ2-2, with D possibly being TRBD2 (7 bases). CDR1 is LNHNV, CDR2 YYDKDF, per germline (reference sequence). The CDR3 loop spans 18 amino acids. The V end lost 0 bases, the J end lost 0 bases, and 14 bases lay between the germline ends. The CDR3 loop is CATSREPLGGPNTGELFF. The CDR3 coding sequence is TGTGCCACCAGCAGAGAGCCCCTCGGGGGGCCGAACACCGGGGAGCTGTTTTTT.

This clone was counted a single time. This sequence joins TRBV5-5 and TRBJ1-3, with TRBD1 identical over 7 bases. Trimming cost V 3 bases and J 8 bases; bases outside gene matches: 11. This CDR3 has 15 amino acids. Germline V gene data show CDR1 as SGHKS and CDR2 as YYEKEE (reference sequence). CDR3 loop: CASSWEGRGEDTIYF. The CDR3 coding sequence is TGTGCCAGCAGCTGGGAAGGCAGGGGGGAAGACACCATATATTTT.

In DNA form, the CDR3 reads TGCAGCGTTGAACAGGGTGTAAACACCATATATTTT. Translation: CSVEQGVNTIYF. The rearrangement joins TRBV29-1 to TRBJ1-3; TRBD1 might be the D (5 bases). The CDR3 spans 12 residues. Germline CDR1 SQVTM, CDR2 ANQGSEA. The V end lost 2 bases, the J end lost 6 bases, and 8 bases lay between the germline ends.

This clone was counted a few times. V usage is TRBV28 and J usage is TRBJ2-1, with D perhaps TRBD1 or TRBD2 (5 bases each). The CDR3 contains 19 residues. V lost 7 bases, J lost 3 bases, and 28 bases lay in between. The V gene's germline CDR1 is MDHEN and CDR2 SYDVKM. CDR3 in amino acids: CASIPRPGTGGSSYNEQFF. The DNA for the CDR3 is TGTGCCAGCATTCCAAGACCGGGAACAGGAGGTAGTAGCTACAATGAGCAGTTCTTC.

The chain joins TRBV19 to TRBJ2-5; 9 positions agree with TRBD1. This CDR3 is built from 15 residues. J was trimmed by 2 bases and V by 4 bases; bases with no gene match: 5. Germline CDR1 reads LNHDA; CDR2 reads SQIVND (reference sequence). CDR3 in DNA: TGTGCCAGTAGTACCCCGGACAGGGGTCAAGAGACCCAGTACTTC. This gives the protein CASSTPDRGQETQYF.

The chain carries TRBV7-9 and TRBJ1-1; weak D call: TRBD1 (6 bases). Trimming pared 4 bases from V and 0 bases from J, leaving 9 bases between. The CDR3 loop spans 14 amino acids. Germline CDR1 is SEHNR and CDR2 is FQNEAQ (reference sequence). The CDR3 here is CASSSSGVNTEAFF. The CDR3 DNA follows: TGTGCCAGCAGCTCGTCAGGGGTGAACACTGAAGCTTTCTTT.

The V gene is TRBV2, the J gene TRBJ2-1; 13 bases fit TRBD2. This CDR3 is 16 amino acids long. Unmatched junction bases numbered 4, after V lost 1 base and J lost 7 bases. Germline assignment: CDR1 SNHLY and CDR2 FYNNEI. The CDR3 DNA is TGTGCCAGCAGTGAAGTTTTGACTAGCGGGAGGAATGAGCAGTTCTTC. Its translation: CASSEVLTSGRNEQFF.

The rearrangement joins TRBV5-4 to TRBJ2-1; D not certain. Germline CDR1 and CDR2: SGHNT and YYREEE (reference sequence). V lost 2 bases and J 2 bases, leaving 8 bases between the germline ends. The CDR3 covers 14 residues. The CDR3 DNA is TGTGCCAGCAGCTTCAGCTCTCCCTACAATGAGCAGTTCTTC. The encoded protein is CASSFSSPYNEQFF.

V is TRBV27 and J is TRBJ2-1, with 8 bases aligning to TRBD2. This CDR3 region has 14 residues. The germline gives CDR1 MNHEY, CDR2 SMNVEV (reference sequence). V shed 3 bases, J shed 5 bases, and the junction held 3 bases outside the gene matches. In DNA form, the CDR3 reads TGTGCCAGCAGTTTTAGCGGGATTGACAATGAGCAGTTCTTC. Translation gives CASSFSGIDNEQFF.

Details on this clone: Other DNA sequences from this sample encode an identical CDR3 as well. The rearrangement uses TRBV19 and TRBJ1-5; D is uncertain. The CDR3 has 12 amino acids. CDR1 and CDR2 (germline): LNHDA, SQIVND (reference sequence). V lost 1 base and J 4 bases, leaving 2 bases between the germline ends. The CDR3 nucleotides are TGTGCCAGTAGTATAGGGAATCAGCCCCAGCATTTT. Amino acids: CASSIGNQPQHF.

Notes on this clone: Other DNA sequences in the same sample also yield this CDR3. The CDR3 is CASSLAGGPYEQYF. In DNA form, the CDR3 reads TGTGCCAGCAGCTTAGCGGGGGGGCCGTACGAGCAGTACTTC. The V and J genes are TRBV7-2 and TRBJ2-7, with D tentatively TRBD2 (7 bases). This CDR3 has 14 residues. Trimming pared 0 bases from V and 4 bases from J, leaving 10 bases between. The germline gives CDR1 SGHTA, CDR2 FQGNSA.

The chain has TRBV7-9 and TRBJ1-4; D is undetermined. Germline V lookup: CDR1 SEHNR, CDR2 FQNEAQ (reference sequence). V was trimmed by 5 bases and J by 5 bases, leaving 12 bases between them. The CDR3 extends over 14 amino acids. The CDR3 sequence is CASSRSTENEKLFF. The CDR3, as DNA: TGTGCCAGCAGCCGTTCCACGGAGAATGAAAAACTGTTTTTT.